This T cell receptor beta chain was sequenced during a study of T cells after posttransplantation cyclophosphamide. Notes on the study in general: Recipient CMV seropositivity and CMV reactivation strongly tracked TRB clonality. Donor-recipient repertoire similarity was low at 1-2 months, rising over year one. Blood and skin or GI T cell repertoires showed limited TRB overlap.

This CDR3 contains 14 residues. CDR1 SQVTM and CDR2 ANQGSEA come from the germline V gene. The V gene lost 4 bases and the J gene lost 6 bases, with 18 bases spanning the gap. TCRdb's table, derived via immunoSEQ multiplex PCR, lists solely in-frame clones and lacks some. The specimen gives fewer than 5,000 clones without singletons; the ten biggest hold over 10%. Ten or more counts support this clone. Its antigen is still unknown. Busulfan-fludarabine conditioning, marrow transplant, and cyclophosphamide on days +3 and +4 were administered. This chain links TRBV29-1 with TRBJ2-5, with D unresolved. This receptor was obtained from a female patient between 18 and 30 years old who received an allogeneic stem cell transplant from an unrelated donor, was CMV-positive, and had acute GVHD only. Some T cells may possibly be graft donor cells. Material: PBMCs, obtained after allogeneic stem cell transplant with posttransplant cyclophosphamide. CDR3 DNA sequence: TGCAGCGTTGGGTTAGGAAGCAGTGGGCAGACCCAGTACTTC. Translation: CSVGLGSSGQTQYF.